The clone carrying this T cell receptor (beta chain) was recorded a few times. Its specificity is unknown. This sample was included in a study of T cell responses to AZD1222 COVID-19 vaccine. Findings and caveats of the study: Repertoires were obtained only post-peak T cell response. When two AZD1222 doses had been given, Spike-specific TCR breadth and depth rose. Seropositive AZD1222 recipients at baseline numbered only five or six. In a largely white British group with more females than males, clonal diversity was possibly underestimated.

Assay: immunoSEQ multiplex PCR; the TCRdb copy retains only in-frame clones and omits some. This sample has some 150,000 clones, with about 90% found just once. This material consisted of peripheral blood, taken on day 0 of AZD1222 vaccination. The receptor was derived from an adult in good health.

CDR3 nucleotides: TGTGCCAGCAGCTTAACATTAAATAGCCAAGAGACCCAGTACTTC. Its protein is CASSLTLNSQETQYF. The chain uses TRBV7-3 and TRBJ2-5; D unclear. The CDR3 has 15 residues. CDR1 and CDR2 (germline): SGHTA, FQGTGA. The ends were cut back, 0 bases at V and 1 base at J, with 9 bases in the middle.